This T cell receptor (beta chain) was sequenced for a study of response to subunit inactivated influenza vaccine (dated by TCRdb to the late 2010s). About the full investigation: To follow how T cells responded to a trivalent subunit inactivated influenza vaccine, the researchers relied on deep quantitative profiling of the T cell receptor repertoire.

General findings and caveats noted by the study authors: It was suggested by the authors that each seasonal influenza vaccination may recruit only a limited number of new T cells.

The CDR3 starts with the cysteine, ends with the phenylalanine, and has 12 residues. Only the CDR3 region is kept as DNA, spanning 36 bases read in frame from base 1. CDR1 and CDR2, looked up from the germline V gene, are MGHDK and SYGVNS. Trimming costs V 4 bases and J 5 bases, and their ends lie 9 bases apart. Library construction relied on RT-PCR. Instrument on record: Illumina HiSeq 2500. TCRdb passed the public sequencing reads through fastp at Q25 and MiXCR, retaining productive beta sequences. Each entry merges the rows of one CDR3 protein and shows their most common DNA and genes. The sample table lists fewer than 650,000 distinct CDR3 sequences, approximately 12% of them with a count of one. Jointly, the top ten make up about an eighth of the sample. Explained via the paper, the time point label denotes: approximately 40 days after influenza vaccine administration. The table lists this clonotype with a few counts. Its recognized antigen is unknown. Qualities for individual bases were not recorded, and no much larger clone is one base off.

The sequence is built from TRBV25-1 and TRBJ2-7; a tentative D call is TRBD2 (5 bases match). The sequences come from PBMCs from blood, collected around seven weeks after vaccination. This receptor was obtained from a man in his fifties or sixties who received an inactivated influenza vaccine. Donor details come from another sample of the same person, matched by shared clones. The DNA sequence is TGTGCCAGCAGTGGGCCTAGCAACGAGCAGTACTTC. The translation is CASSGPSNEQYF.